This T cell receptor beta chain was profiled in a study of blood T cell repertoires in COVID-19. The CDR3 is 13 residues long. TCRdb's table, derived via immunoSEQ multiplex PCR, lists solely in-frame clones and lacks some. The sample carries approximately 490,000 clones, around nine tenths recorded once. The J gene is TRBJ1-2, the V gene TRBV12-1; the table names TRBD1, a call not compared with the DNA. TRBV12-1 is labeled a pseudogene. Sequencing was done on a sample of PBMCs or T cells enriched from blood (not recorded which). The receptor comes from a woman in her sixties or seventies who had recovered from COVID-19. The CDR3 protein is CASTRRTGYGYTF. CDR3 in DNA: TGTGCCAGCACCCGCCGGACAGGCTATGGCTACACCTTC.